Listed below are T cell receptor beta chains from one sample, sequenced in a study of siplizumab effects on memory and regulatory T cells. This table comes from immunoSEQ multiplex PCR, and its TCRdb copy is limited to in-frame clones, with some not included. Of around 100,000 clones in the sample, roughly 94% were seen once. The sample consisted of Tregs sorted from blood. The receptors were gathered from a human donor in good health. CDR3s include the opening cysteine and the closing phenylalanine or tryptophan. The D gene is left open where the match is weak. The size of a clone is reported for some rows only, either as once, few or many, or as a class for expanded clones.

v_gene: TRBV7-8
d_gene: -
j_gene: TRBJ2-7
abundance: once
CDR3aa: CASSLAPTEQYF
CDR3nt: TGTGCCAGCAGCTTAGCGCCGACCGAGCAGTACTTC

v_gene: TRBV18
d_gene: -
j_gene: TRBJ1-1
abundance: -
CDR3aa: CASSRTGGRRDTEAFF
CDR3nt: TGTGCCAGCTCCCGCACTGGGGGGCGGCGTGACACTGAAGCTTTCTTT

v_gene: TRBV15
d_gene: TRBD1
j_gene: TRBJ1-3
abundance: -
CDR3aa: CATSRGQLGSGNTIYF
CDR3nt: TGTGCCACCAGCAGGGGACAGCTAGGCTCTGGAAACACCATATATTTT

v_gene: TRBV7-3
d_gene: TRBD2
j_gene: TRBJ2-2
abundance: -
CDR3aa: CASSLIAGGEQLFF
CDR3nt: TGTGCCAGCAGCTTAATAGCGGGAGGGGAACAGCTGTTTTTT

v_gene: TRBV7-2
d_gene: TRBD1
j_gene: TRBJ1-2
abundance: -
CDR3aa: CASSPRTGVAYGYTF
CDR3nt: TGTGCCAGCAGCCCTAGGACAGGGGTTGCCTATGGCTACACCTTC

v_gene: TRBV15
d_gene: -
j_gene: TRBJ2-1
abundance: -
CDR3aa: CATSRDMGGHNEQFF
CDR3nt: TGTGCCACCAGCAGAGATATGGGGGGTCACAATGAGCAGTTCTTC

v_gene: TRBV2
d_gene: -
j_gene: TRBJ1-6
abundance: -
CDR3aa: CASSEGTGNSPLHF
CDR3nt: TGTGCCAGCAGTGAGGGGACTGGAAATTCACCCCTCCACTTT

v_gene: TRBV7-3
d_gene: TRBD2
j_gene: TRBJ2-7
abundance: once
CDR3aa: CASSFSSGPAYEQYF
CDR3nt: TGTGCCAGCAGCTTCTCTAGCGGGCCAGCCTACGAGCAGTACTTC

v_gene: TRBV6-1
d_gene: -
j_gene: TRBJ1-1
abundance: -
CDR3aa: CASSGRPRNTEAFF
CDR3nt: TGTGCCAGCAGTGGCAGGCCTAGGAACACTGAAGCTTTCTTT

v_gene: TRBV6-1
d_gene: TRBD2
j_gene: TRBJ2-1
abundance: -
CDR3aa: CASRPGLALGEFF
CDR3nt: TGTGCCAGCAGACCGGGACTAGCCCTGGGGGAGTTCTTC

v_gene: TRBV19
d_gene: TRBD1
j_gene: TRBJ2-1
abundance: -
CDR3aa: CASSRDSYNEQFF
CDR3nt: TGTGCCAGTAGTAGGGACAGCTACAATGAGCAGTTCTTC

v_gene: TRBV5-1
d_gene: -
j_gene: TRBJ2-7
abundance: -
CDR3aa: CASSLEGYEQYF
CDR3nt: TGCGCCAGCAGCTTGGAGGGTTACGAGCAGTACTTC

v_gene: TRBV7-2
d_gene: TRBD2
j_gene: TRBJ2-7
abundance: -
CDR3aa: CASSLTAGVDEQYF
CDR3nt: TGTGCCAGCAGCTTAACAGCGGGAGTCGACGAGCAGTACTTC

v_gene: TRBV7-3
d_gene: TRBD2
j_gene: TRBJ2-2
abundance: once
CDR3aa: CASSLGGLANTGELFF
CDR3nt: TGTGCCAGCAGCTTAGGGGGACTAGCGAACACCGGGGAGCTGTTTTTT

v_gene: TRBV29-1
d_gene: TRBD1
j_gene: TRBJ2-7
abundance: -
CDR3aa: CSVEGTGAYEQYF
CDR3nt: TGCAGCGTTGAGGGGACAGGGGCCTACGAGCAGTACTTC

v_gene: TRBV9
d_gene: TRBD2
j_gene: TRBJ2-1
abundance: -
CDR3aa: CASSVLQPGLAGTNNEQFF
CDR3nt: TGTGCCAGCAGCGTTCTCCAGCCGGGACTAGCGGGAACTAACAATGAGCAGTTCTTC

v_gene: TRBV6-6
d_gene: TRBD2
j_gene: TRBJ2-7
abundance: once
CDR3aa: CASSGLAGNYEQYF
CDR3nt: TGTGCCAGCAGCGGACTAGCGGGTAACTACGAGCAGTACTTC

v_gene: TRBV27
d_gene: -
j_gene: TRBJ2-3
abundance: few
CDR3aa: CASSYWGGGTQYF
CDR3nt: TGTGCCAGCAGCTATTGGGGAGGGGGTACGCAGTATTTT

v_gene: TRBV5-6
d_gene: -
j_gene: TRBJ1-1
abundance: -
CDR3aa: CASSFLGHQNTEAFF
CDR3nt: TGTGCCAGCAGCTTCCTGGGACACCAGAACACTGAAGCTTTCTTT

v_gene: TRBV11-1
d_gene: TRBD1
j_gene: TRBJ2-1
abundance: -
CDR3aa: CASSTRQGVSNEQFF
CDR3nt: TGTGCCAGCAGCACCCGACAGGGGGTGTCCAATGAGCAGTTCTTC

v_gene: TRBV5-5
d_gene: TRBD1
j_gene: TRBJ1-1
abundance: -
CDR3aa: CASSLRTGGDPGAFF
CDR3nt: TGTGCCAGCAGCTTGCGGACAGGGGGCGACCCTGGGGCTTTCTTT

v_gene: TRBV27
d_gene: -
j_gene: TRBJ2-1
abundance: -
CDR3aa: CASSLLGRWLVNEQFF
CDR3nt: TGTGCCAGCAGTTTACTGGGGAGGTGGCTAGTCAATGAGCAGTTCTTC

v_gene: TRBV19
d_gene: -
j_gene: TRBJ1-5
abundance: -
CDR3aa: CASSIRGAKQPQHF
CDR3nt: TGTGCCAGTAGTATCCGGGGGGCGAAACAGCCCCAGCATTTT

v_gene: TRBV4-1
d_gene: TRBD2
j_gene: TRBJ2-5
abundance: -
CDR3aa: CASSRDPSGRGETQYF
CDR3nt: TGCGCCAGCAGCCGGGATCCGAGCGGGAGAGGGGAGACCCAGTACTTC

v_gene: TRBV5-1
d_gene: TRBD1
j_gene: TRBJ1-1
abundance: -
CDR3aa: CASSLTGGTEAFF
CDR3nt: TGCGCCAGCAGCTTGACAGGGGGCACTGAAGCTTTCTTT

v_gene: TRBV10-3
d_gene: TRBD2
j_gene: TRBJ2-1
abundance: -
CDR3aa: CAISQREGRINEQFF
CDR3nt: TGTGCCATCAGCCAGCGGGAGGGCCGTATCAATGAGCAGTTCTTC

v_gene: TRBV29-1
d_gene: -
j_gene: TRBJ1-3
abundance: -
CDR3aa: CSVVVATTGLGNTIYF
CDR3nt: TGCAGCGTTGTTGTTGCTACAACAGGGTTAGGAAACACCATATATTTT